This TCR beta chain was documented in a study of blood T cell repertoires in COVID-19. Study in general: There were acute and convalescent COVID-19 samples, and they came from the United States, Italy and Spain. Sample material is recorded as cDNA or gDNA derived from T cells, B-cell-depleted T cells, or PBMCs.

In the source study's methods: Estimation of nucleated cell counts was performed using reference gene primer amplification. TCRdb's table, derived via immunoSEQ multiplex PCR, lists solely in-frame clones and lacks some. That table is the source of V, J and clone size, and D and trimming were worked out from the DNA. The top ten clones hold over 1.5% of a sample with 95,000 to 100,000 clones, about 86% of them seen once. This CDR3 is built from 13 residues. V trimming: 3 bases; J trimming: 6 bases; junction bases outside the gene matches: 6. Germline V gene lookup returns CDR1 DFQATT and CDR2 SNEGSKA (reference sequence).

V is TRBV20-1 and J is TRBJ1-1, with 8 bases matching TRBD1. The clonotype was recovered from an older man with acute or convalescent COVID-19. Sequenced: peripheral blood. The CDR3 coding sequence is TGCAGTGCTAGTTATGTCAGGGGGCCTGAAGCTTTCTTT. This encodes CSASYVRGPEAFF.